Reported below is one T cell receptor (beta chain). Germline is not matched at one junction end, which may reflect a read error. Library preparation (for TCRbeta) was performed with unique molecular identifiers. TCRdb independently ran MiXCR on the PCR reads; one entry per CDR3 protein. The profile shows hundreds of thousands of distinct CDR3 sequences, 10% to 15% of them singletons. The CDR3 has 15 amino acids. In germline, CDR1 is GTSNPN, CDR2 SVGIG (reference sequence). This sample is drawn from a study of T-cell reconstitution after alpha-beta-depleted transplantation in children. The gene calls are TRBV30 and TRBJ2-2; 11 bases are shared with TRBD2. This clonotype was sampled from a male patient younger than 18 who had a stem cell transplant for acute myeloid leukemia, so the T cells may come from the graft donor. This specimen consisted of PBMCs, mostly from graft donor cells, obtained 360 days after TCRalphabeta/CD19-depleted stem cell transplant. As DNA, the CDR3 is TGTGCCCGGAGTGTGACTAGCGGGGCGGCCGGGGAGCTGTTTTTT. This translates into CARSVTSGAAGELFF.